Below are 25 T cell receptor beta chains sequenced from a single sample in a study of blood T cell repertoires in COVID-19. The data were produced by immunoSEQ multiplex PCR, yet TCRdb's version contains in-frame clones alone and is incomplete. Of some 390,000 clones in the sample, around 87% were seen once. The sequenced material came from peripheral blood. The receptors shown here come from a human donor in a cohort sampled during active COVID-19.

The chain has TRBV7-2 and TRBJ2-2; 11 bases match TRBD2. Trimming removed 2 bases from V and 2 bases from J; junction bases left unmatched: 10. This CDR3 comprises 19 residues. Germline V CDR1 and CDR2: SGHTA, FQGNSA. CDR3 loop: CASSLSPLAGGPNTGELFF. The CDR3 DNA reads TGTGCCAGCAGCTTATCCCCGCTAGCGGGGGGCCCAAACACCGGGGAGCTGTTTTTT.

The CDR3 is CASSHPDSGNQPQHF. The CDR3, as DNA: TGCGCCAGCAGCCATCCCGACAGTGGCAATCAGCCCCAGCATTTT. The chain couples TRBV4-1 to TRBJ1-5; TRBD1 might be the D (5 bases). Trimming shortened V by 3 bases and J by 2 bases, and 11 bases separated the two germline ends. The CDR3 runs to 15 residues. Germline-derived CDR1 and CDR2 are MGHRA and YSYEKL.

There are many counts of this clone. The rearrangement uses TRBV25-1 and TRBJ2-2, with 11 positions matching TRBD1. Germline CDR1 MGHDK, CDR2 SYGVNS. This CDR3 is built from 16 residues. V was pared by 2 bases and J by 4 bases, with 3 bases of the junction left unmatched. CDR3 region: CASSEIGQGATGELFF. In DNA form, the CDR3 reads TGTGCCAGCAGTGAAATCGGACAGGGGGCCACCGGGGAGCTGTTTTTT. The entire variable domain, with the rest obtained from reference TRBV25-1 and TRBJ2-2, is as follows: EADIYQTPRYLVIGTGKKITLECSQTMGHDKMYWYQQDPGMELHLIHYSYGVNSTEKGDLSSESTVSRIRTEHFPLTLESARPSHTSQYLCASSEIGQGATGELFFGEGSRLTVL.

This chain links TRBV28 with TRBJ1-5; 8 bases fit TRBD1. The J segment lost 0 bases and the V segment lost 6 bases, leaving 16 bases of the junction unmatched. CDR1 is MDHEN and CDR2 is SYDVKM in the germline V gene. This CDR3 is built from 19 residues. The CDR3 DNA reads TGTGCCAGCAGGATAACAGGGGGGGCCGTTTTTTATAGCAATCAGCCCCAGCATTTT. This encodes CASRITGGAVFYSNQPQHF.

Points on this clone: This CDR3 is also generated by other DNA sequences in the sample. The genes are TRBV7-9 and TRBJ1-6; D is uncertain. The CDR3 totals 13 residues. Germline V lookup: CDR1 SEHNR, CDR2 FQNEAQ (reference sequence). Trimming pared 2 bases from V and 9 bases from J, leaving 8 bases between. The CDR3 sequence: CASSLRDTSPLHF. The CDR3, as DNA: TGTGCCAGCAGCTTACGAGACACTTCACCCCTCCACTTT.

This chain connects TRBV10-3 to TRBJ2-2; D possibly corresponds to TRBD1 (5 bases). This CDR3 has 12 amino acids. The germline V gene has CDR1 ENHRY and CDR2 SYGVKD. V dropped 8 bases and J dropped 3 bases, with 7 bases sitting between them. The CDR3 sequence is CAIGRDTGELFF. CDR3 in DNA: TGTGCCATCGGCAGGGACACCGGGGAGCTGTTTTTT.

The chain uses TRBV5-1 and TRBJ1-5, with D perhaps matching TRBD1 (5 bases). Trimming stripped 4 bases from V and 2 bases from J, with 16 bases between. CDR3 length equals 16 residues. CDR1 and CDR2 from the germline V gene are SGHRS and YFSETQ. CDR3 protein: CASSPSGDRGNQPQHF. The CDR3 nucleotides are TGCGCCAGCAGCCCTTCGGGGGACCGAGGCAATCAGCCCCAGCATTTT.

The chain's CDR3 is CASSEGLNRGLWTEAFF. In nucleotides, the CDR3 is TGTGCCAGCAGTGAAGGACTTAACAGGGGTTTGTGGACTGAAGCTTTCTTT. V usage is TRBV6-1 and J usage is TRBJ1-1; 7 nucleotides agree with TRBD1. V lost 1 base and J lost 5; bases outside the gene matches: 13. Looked up from germline, CDR1 is MNHNS and CDR2 is SASEGT. The CDR3 has 17 residues.

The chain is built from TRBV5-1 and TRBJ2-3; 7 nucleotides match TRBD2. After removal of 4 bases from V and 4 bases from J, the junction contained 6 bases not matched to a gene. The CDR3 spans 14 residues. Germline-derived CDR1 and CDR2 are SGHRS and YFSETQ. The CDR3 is CASSPRGGPDTQYF. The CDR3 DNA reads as TGCGCCAGCAGCCCAAGGGGAGGGCCAGATACGCAGTATTTT.

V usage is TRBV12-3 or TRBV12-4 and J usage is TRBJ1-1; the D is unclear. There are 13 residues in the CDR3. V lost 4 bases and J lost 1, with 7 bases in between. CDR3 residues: CASSSSGNTEAFF. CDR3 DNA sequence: TGTGCCAGCAGTTCCTCAGGGAACACTGAAGCTTTCTTT.

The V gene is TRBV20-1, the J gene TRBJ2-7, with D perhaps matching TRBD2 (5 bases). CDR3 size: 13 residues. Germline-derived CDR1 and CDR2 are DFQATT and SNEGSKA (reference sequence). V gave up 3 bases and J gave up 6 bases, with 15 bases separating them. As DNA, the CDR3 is TGCAGTGCTAGTTCTTGGGAGAACGTCGAGCAGTACTTC. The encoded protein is CSASSWENVEQYF.

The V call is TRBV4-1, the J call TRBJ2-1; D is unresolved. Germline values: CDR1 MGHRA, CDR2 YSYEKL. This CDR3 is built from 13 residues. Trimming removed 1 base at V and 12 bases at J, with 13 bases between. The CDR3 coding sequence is TGCGCCAGCAGCCAAGCTCCCCTAGAAGGGCAGTTCTTC. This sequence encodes CASSQAPLEGQFF.

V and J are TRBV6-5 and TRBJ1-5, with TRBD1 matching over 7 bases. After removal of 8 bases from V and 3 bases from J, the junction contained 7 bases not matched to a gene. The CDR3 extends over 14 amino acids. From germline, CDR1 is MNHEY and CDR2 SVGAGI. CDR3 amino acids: CASRRTGDNQPQHF. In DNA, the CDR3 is TGTGCCAGCCGTCGGACAGGAGACAATCAGCCCCAGCATTTT.

The CDR3 DNA is TGTGCCAGCAGCCCTACAGGGGTAACCGGTGAGGACATTCAGTACTTC. Amino acids: CASSPTGVTGEDIQYF. V is TRBV2 and J is TRBJ2-4; TRBD1 aligns across 7 bases. The length of the CDR3 is 16 residues. Germline V gives CDR1 SNHLY, CDR2 FYNNEI. Trimming cost V 6 bases and J 8 bases; bases outside gene matches: 16.

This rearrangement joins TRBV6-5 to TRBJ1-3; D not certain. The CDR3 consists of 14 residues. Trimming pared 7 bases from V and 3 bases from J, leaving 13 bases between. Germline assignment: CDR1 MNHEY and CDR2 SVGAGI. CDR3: CASTDNRRGNTIYF. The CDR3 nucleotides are TGTGCCAGCACCGACAATAGGCGTGGAAACACCATATATTTT.

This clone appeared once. As DNA, the CDR3 is TGTGCCAGCTCACCACCGAGGGGGTACGGAGAGACCCAGTACTTC. As protein: CASSPPRGYGETQYF. V usage is TRBV18 and J usage is TRBJ2-5; maybe TRBD1 (6 bases). The CDR3 loop spans 15 amino acids. V lost 0 bases and J 4 bases, leaving 12 bases between the germline ends. CDR1 KGHSH and CDR2 LQKENI come from the germline V gene.

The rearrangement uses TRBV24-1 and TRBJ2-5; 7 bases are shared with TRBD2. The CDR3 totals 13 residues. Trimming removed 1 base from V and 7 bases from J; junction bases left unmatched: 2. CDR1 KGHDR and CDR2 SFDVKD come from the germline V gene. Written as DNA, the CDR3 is TGTGCCACCAGTGATTTCAGGGAGGGGACCCAGTACTTC. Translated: CATSDFREGTQYF.

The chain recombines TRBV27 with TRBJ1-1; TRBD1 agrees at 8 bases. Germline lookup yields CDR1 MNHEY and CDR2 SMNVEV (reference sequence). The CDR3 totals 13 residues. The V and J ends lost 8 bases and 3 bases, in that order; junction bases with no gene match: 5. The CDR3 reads CASSLTGDTEAFF. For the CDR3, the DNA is TGTGCCAGCTCCCTGACAGGGGACACTGAAGCTTTCTTT.

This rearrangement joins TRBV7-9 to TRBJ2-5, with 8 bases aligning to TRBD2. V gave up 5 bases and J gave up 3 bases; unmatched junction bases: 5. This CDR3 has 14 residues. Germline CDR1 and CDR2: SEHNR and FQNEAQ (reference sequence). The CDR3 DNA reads TGTGCCAGCAGCGTAAATAGCGGGGAAGAGACCCAGTACTTC. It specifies CASSVNSGEETQYF.

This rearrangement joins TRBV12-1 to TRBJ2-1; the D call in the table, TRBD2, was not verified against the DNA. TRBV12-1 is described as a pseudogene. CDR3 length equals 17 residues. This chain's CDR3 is CASSCRTSGSFDNEQFF. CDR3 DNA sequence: TGTGCCAGCAGCTGTAGGACTAGCGGGAGTTTCGACAATGAGCAGTTCTTC.

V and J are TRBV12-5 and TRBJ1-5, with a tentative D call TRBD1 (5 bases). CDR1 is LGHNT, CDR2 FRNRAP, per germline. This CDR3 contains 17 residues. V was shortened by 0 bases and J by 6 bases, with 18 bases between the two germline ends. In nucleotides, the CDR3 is TGTGCTAGTGGTTTGGTAATAATCAGGGCAGGTCGTCAGCCCCAGCATTTT. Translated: CASGLVIIRAGRQPQHF.

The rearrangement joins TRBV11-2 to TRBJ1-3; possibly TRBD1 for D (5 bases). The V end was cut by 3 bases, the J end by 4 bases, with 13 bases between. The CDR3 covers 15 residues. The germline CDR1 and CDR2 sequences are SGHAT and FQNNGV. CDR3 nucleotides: TGTGCCAGCAGCTTGGGGCAGGCGGCGGGAAACACCATATATTTT. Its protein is CASSLGQAAGNTIYF.

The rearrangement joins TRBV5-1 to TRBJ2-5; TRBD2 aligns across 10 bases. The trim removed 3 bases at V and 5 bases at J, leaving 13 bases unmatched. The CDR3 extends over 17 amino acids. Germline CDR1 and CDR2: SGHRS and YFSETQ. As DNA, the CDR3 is TGCGCCAGCAGCTCTCGACTAGCGGGCAAAGAAGGGGAGACCCAGTACTTC. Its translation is CASSSRLAGKEGETQYF.

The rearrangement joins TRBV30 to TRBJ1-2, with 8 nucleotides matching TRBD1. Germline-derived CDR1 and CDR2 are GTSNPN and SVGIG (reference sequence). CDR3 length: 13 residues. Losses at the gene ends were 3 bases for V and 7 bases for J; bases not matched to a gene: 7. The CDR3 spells CAWSQGADSGYTF. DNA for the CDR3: TGTGCCTGGAGCCAGGGGGCGGACTCTGGCTACACCTTC. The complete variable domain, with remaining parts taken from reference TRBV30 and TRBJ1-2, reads SQTIHQWPATLVQPVGSPLSLECTVEGTSNPNLYWYRQAAGRGLQLLFYSVGIGQISSEVPQNLSASRPQDRQFILSSKKLLLSDSGFYLCAWSQGADSGYTFGSGTRLTVV.

DNA for the CDR3: TGTGCCAGCGGGGACAACACAAACACCATATATTTT. Translating it yields CASGDNTNTIYF. The rearrangement links TRBV12-3 or TRBV12-4 to TRBJ1-3, with D tentatively TRBD1 (6 bases). The CDR3 extends over 12 amino acids. The germline V and J ends were trimmed by 8 bases and 6 bases, with 11 bases remaining between them.